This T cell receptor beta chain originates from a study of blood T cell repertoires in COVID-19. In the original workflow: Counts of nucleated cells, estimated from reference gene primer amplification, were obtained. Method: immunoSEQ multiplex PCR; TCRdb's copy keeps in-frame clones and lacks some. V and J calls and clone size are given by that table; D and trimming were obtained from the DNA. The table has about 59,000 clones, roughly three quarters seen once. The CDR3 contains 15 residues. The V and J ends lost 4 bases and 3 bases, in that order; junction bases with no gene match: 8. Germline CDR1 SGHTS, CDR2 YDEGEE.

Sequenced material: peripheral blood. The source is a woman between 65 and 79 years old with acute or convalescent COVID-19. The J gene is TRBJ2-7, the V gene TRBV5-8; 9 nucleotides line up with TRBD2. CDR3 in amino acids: CASSNHAGGVYEQYF. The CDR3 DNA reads TGTGCCAGCAGCAACCACGCGGGGGGGGTCTACGAGCAGTACTTC.